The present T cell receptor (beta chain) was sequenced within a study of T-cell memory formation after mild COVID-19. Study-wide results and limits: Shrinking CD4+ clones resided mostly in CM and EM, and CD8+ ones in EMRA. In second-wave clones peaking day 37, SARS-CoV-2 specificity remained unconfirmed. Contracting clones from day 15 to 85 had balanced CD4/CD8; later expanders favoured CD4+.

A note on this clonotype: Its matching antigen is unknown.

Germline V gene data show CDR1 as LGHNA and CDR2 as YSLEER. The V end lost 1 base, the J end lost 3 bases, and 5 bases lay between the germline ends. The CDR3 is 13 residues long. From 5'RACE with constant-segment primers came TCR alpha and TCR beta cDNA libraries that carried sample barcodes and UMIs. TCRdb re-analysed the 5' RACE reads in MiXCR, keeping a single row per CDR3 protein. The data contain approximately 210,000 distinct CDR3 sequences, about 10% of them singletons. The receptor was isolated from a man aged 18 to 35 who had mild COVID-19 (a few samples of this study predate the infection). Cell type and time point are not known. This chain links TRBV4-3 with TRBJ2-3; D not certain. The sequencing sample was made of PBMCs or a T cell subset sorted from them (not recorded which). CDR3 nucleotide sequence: TGCGCCAGCAGCCAAGTGGAGACAGATACGCAGTATTTT. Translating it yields CASSQVETDTQYF.